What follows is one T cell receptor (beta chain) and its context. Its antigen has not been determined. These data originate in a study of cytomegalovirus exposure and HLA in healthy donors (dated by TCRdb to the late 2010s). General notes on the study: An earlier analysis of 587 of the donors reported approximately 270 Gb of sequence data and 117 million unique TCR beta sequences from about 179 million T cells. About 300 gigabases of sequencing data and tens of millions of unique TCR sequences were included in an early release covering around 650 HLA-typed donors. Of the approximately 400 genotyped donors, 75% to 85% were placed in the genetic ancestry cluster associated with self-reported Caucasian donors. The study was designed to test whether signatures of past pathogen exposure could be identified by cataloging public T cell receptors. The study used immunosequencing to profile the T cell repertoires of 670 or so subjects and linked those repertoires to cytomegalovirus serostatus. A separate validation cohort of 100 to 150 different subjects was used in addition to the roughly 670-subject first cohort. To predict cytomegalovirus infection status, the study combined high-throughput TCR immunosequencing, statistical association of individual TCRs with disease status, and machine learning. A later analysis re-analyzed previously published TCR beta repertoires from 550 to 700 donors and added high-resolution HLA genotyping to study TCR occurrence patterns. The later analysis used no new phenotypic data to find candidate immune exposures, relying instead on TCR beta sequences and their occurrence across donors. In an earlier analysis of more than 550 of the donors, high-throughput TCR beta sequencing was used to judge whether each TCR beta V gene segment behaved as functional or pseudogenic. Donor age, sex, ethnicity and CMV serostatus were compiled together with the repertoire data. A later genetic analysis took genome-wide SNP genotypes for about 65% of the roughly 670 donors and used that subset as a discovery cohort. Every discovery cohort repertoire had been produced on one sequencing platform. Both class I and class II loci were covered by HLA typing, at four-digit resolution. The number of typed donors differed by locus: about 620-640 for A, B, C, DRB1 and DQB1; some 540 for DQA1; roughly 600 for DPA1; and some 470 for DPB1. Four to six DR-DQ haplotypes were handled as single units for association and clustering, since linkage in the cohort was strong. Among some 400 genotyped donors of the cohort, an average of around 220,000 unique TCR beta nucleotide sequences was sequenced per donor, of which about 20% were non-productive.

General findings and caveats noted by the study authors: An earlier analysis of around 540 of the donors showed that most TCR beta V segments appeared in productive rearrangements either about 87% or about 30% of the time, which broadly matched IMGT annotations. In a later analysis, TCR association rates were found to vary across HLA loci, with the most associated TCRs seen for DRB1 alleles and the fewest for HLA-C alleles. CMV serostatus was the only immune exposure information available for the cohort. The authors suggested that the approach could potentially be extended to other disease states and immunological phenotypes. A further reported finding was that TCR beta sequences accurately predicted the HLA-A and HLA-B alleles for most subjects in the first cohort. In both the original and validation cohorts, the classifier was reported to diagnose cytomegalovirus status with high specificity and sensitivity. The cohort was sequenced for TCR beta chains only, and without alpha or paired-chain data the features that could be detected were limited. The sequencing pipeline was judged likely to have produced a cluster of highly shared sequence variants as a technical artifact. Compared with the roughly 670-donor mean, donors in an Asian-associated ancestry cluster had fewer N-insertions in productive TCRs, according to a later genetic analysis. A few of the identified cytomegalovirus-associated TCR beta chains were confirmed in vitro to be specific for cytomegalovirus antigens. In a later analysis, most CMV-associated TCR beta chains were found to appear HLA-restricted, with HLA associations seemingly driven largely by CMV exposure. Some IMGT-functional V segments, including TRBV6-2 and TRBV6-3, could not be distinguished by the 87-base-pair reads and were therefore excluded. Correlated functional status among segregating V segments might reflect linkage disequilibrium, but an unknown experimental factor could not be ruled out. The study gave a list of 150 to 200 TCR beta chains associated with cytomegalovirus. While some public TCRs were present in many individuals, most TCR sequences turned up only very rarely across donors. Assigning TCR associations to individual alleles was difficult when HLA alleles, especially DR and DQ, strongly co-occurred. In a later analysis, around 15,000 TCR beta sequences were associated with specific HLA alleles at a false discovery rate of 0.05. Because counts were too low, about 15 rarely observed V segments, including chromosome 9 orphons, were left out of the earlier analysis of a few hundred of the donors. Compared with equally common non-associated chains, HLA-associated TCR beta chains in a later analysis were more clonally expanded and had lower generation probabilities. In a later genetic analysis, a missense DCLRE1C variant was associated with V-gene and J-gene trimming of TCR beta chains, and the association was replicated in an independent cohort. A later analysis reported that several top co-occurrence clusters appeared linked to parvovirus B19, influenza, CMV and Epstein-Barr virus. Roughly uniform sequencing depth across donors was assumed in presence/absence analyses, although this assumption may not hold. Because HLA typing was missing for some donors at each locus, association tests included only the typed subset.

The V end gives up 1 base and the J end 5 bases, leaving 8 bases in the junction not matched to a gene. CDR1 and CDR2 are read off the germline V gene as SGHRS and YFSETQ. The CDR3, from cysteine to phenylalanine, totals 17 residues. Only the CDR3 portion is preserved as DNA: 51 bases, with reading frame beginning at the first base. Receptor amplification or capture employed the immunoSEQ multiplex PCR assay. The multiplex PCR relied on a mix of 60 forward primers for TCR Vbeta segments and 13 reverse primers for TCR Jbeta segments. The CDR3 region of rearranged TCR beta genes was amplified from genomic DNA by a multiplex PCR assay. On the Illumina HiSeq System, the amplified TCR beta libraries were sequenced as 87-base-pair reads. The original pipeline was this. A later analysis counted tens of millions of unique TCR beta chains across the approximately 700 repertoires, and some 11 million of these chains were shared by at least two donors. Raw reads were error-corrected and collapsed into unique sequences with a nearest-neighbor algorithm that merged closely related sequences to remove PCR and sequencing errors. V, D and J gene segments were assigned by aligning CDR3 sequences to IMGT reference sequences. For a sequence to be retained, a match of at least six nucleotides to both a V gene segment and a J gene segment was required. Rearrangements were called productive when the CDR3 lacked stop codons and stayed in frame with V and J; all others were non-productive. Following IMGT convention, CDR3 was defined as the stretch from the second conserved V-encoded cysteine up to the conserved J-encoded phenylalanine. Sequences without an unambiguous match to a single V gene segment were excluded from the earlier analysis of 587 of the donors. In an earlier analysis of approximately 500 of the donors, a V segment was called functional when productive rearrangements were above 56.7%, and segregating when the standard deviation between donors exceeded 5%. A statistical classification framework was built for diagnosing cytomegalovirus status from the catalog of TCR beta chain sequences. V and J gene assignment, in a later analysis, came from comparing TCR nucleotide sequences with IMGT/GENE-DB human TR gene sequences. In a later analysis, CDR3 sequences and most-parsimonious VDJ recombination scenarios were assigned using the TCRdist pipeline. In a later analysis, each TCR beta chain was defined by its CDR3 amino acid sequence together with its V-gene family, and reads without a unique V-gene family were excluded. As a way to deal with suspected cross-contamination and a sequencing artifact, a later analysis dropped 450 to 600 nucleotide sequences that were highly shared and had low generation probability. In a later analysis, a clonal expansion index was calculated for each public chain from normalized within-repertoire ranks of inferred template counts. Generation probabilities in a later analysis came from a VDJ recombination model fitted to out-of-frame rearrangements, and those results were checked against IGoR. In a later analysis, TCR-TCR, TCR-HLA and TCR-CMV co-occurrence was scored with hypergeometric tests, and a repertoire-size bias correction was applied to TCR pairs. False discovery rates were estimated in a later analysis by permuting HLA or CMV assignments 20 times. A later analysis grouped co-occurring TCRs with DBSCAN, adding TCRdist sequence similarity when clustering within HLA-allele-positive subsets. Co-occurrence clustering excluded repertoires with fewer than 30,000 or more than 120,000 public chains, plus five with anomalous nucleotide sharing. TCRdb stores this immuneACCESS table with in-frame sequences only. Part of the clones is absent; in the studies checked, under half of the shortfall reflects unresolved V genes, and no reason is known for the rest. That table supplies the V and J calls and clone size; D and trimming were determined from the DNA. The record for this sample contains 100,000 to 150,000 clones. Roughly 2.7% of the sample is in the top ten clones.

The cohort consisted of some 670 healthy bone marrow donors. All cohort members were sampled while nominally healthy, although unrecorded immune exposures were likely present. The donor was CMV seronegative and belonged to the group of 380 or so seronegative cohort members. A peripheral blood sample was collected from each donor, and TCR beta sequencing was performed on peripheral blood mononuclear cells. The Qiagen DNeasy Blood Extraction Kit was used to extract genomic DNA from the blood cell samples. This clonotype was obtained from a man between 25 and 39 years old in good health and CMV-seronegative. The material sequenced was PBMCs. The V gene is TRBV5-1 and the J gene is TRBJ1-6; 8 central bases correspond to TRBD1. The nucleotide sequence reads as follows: TGCGCCAGCAGCTTGATGGTAGGACAGGGAAATAATTCACCCCTCCACTTT. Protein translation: CASSLMVGQGNNSPLHF. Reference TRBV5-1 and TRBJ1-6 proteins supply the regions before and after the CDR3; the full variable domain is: KAGVTQTPRYLIKTRGQQVTLSCSPISGHRSVSWYQQTPGQGLQFLFEYFSETQRNKGNFPGRFSGRQFSNSRSEMNVSTLELGDSALYLCASSLMVGQGNNSPLHFGNGTRLTVT.